Included here is one T cell receptor beta chain sequence, with context. Its antigen is unidentified. Naive CD8 cells comprised CD45RO-negative, CCR7-positively selected cells, excluding terminally differentiated effector memory CD45RA+ cells. Each donor was a Caucasian adult residing in Nashville, Tennessee. Trimming removed 1 base from V and 4 bases from J, with 9 bases in between. The CDR3 extends over 13 amino acids. Looked up from germline, CDR1 is GTSNPN and CDR2 is SVGIG (reference sequence). This sample is part of a study of shared clonotypes between healthy human individuals. Notes on the study in general: Naive CD4 clonotype sharing across a few donors was 4% to 5.5%.

Running of the assay took place at deep level. Each cell subset's genomic DNA was divided evenly among several immunoSEQ plates. Sequencing used immunoSEQ multiplex PCR; TCRdb keeps in-frame clones, though not all of them. The sample yields approximately 2,000,000 clones, about 94% seen once. Input material: naive CD8+ T cells from PBMCs. V and J are TRBV30 and TRBJ2-3, with TRBD2 as a possible D gene (5 bases). This TCR derives from a man younger than 35 in good health. Some clones in this sample may be carry-over from other donors' samples. DNA for the CDR3: TGTGCCTGGAGTGGGACTGCCCCAGATACGCAGTATTTT. Translating gives CAWSGTAPDTQYF.